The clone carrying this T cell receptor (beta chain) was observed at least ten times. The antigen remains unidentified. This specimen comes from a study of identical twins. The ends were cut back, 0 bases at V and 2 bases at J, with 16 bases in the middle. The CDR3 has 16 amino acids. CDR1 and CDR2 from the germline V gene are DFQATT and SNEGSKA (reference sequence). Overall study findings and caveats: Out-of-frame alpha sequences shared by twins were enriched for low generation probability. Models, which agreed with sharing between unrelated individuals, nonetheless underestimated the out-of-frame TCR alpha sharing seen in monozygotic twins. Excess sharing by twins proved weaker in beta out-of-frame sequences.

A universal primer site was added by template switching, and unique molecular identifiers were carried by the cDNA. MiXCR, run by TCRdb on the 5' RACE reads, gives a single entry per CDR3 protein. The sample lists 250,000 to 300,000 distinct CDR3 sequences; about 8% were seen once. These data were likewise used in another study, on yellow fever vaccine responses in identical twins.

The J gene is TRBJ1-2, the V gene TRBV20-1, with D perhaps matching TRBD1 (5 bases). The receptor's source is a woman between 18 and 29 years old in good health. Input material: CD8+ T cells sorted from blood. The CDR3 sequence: CSARDLRGISNYGYTF. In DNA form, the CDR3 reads TGCAGTGCTAGAGATCTACGGGGCATCAGCAACTATGGCTACACCTTC.